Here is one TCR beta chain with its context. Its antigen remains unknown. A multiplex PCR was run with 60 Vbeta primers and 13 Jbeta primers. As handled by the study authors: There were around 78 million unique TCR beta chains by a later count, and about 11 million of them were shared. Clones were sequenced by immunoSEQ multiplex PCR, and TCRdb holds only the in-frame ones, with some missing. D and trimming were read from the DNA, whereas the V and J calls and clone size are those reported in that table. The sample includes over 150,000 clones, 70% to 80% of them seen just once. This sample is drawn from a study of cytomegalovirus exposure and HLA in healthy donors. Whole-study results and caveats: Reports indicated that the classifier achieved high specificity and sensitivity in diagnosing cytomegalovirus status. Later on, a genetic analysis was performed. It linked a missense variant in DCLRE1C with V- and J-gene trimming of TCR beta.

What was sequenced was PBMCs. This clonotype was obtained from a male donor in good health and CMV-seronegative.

The DNA of the CDR3 is TGTGCCAGCGGACAGCTTAACTATGGCTACACCTTC. Translating gives CASGQLNYGYTF. This rearrangement joins TRBV6-5 to TRBJ1-2, with D maybe TRBD1 (6 bases). CDR3 length: 12 amino acids. Trimming removed 8 bases at V and 1 base at J, with 8 bases between. CDR1 and CDR2 (germline): MNHEY, SVGAGI.